Following are 23 T cell receptor beta chains from one sample sequenced in a study of blood T cell repertoires in COVID-19. Assay: immunoSEQ multiplex PCR; the TCRdb copy retains only in-frame clones and omits some. The sample consists of roughly 670,000 clones, 85% to 90% of them appearing once. Source material: peripheral blood. The source of these receptors is a woman between 18 and 29 years old with acute or convalescent COVID-19.

Points on this clone: The sample carries other DNA sequences with the same CDR3. V is TRBV9 and J is TRBJ2-7; perhaps TRBD2 as D (5 bases). Trimming removed 2 bases from V and 0 bases from J, with 6 bases in between. The CDR3 runs 13 residues. Germline CDR1 and CDR2: SGDLS and YYNGEE. The CDR3 loop reads CASSVGSSYEQYF. CDR3 coding DNA: TGTGCCAGCAGCGTGGGGAGCTCCTACGAGCAGTACTTC.

The chain combines TRBV2 with TRBJ2-1; no clear D gene. Trimming removed 2 bases at V and 5 bases at J, with 7 bases between. The CDR3 spans 13 residues. CDR1 is SNHLY, CDR2 FYNNEI, per germline. The CDR3 coding sequence is TGTGCCAGCAGTGAATTGTCAGACAATGAGCAGTTCTTC. It yields the protein CASSELSDNEQFF.

This clone has just one count. The chain recombines TRBV27 with TRBJ2-1; D gene ambiguous. The CDR3 extends over 16 amino acids. The V and J ends lost 7 bases and 9 bases respectively, with 25 bases between them. Looked up from germline, CDR1 is MNHEY and CDR2 is SMNVEV (reference sequence). The CDR3 coding sequence is TGTGCCAGCAATAATCGGAAGCTGCTGGAGCCCGGTGAGCAGTTCTTC. Its translation is CASNNRKLLEPGEQFF.

The chain links TRBV9 to TRBJ2-1; a weak D match, TRBD1 (6 bases). V lost 7 bases and J 3 bases, leaving 14 bases between the germline ends. The CDR3 is 14 residues long. CDR1 is SGDLS, CDR2 YYNGEE, per germline. In nucleotides, the CDR3 is TGTGCCAGCGCGAGGGCAGGGGTCTACAATGAGCAGTTCTTC. Its translation is CASARAGVYNEQFF.

The V call is TRBV6-5, the J call TRBJ2-7; 7 bases agree with TRBD1. In germline, CDR1 is MNHEY, CDR2 SVGAGI. The trim removed 3 bases at V and 3 bases at J, leaving 8 bases unmatched. The length of the CDR3 is 15 residues. CDR3 residues: CASSYSNRGNYEQYF. CDR3 sequence (DNA): TGTGCCAGCAGTTATAGTAACAGGGGAAACTACGAGCAGTACTTC.

This sequence joins TRBV5-1 and TRBJ1-2; 7 bases line up with TRBD1. CDR3 length: 13 amino acids. The germline V gene encodes CDR1 SGHRS and CDR2 YFSETQ. The V segment lost 2 bases and the J segment 8 bases; nucleotides outside the gene matches: 6. CDR3 nucleotide sequence: TGCGCCAGCAGCTTTACAGGGGAGGAGGGCTACACCTTC. Translated: CASSFTGEEGYTF.

This chain links TRBV3-1 (or the pseudogene TRBV3-2) with TRBJ1-6; D gene unclear. The CDR3 sequence is 18 residues long. V lost 0 bases and J lost 1, with 13 bases in between. Germline V gene data show CDR1 as LGHDT and CDR2 as YNNKEL (reference sequence). The CDR3, as DNA: TGTGCCAGCAGCCAAGATGCGGGGTTTTGGTCCTATAATTCACCCCTCCACTTT. It specifies CASSQDAGFWSYNSPLHF.

This chain uses TRBV3-1 (or the pseudogene TRBV3-2) with TRBJ2-7; TRBD2 might be the D (7 bases). The V end was cut by 1 base, the J end by 6 bases, with 16 bases between. In germline, CDR1 is LGHDT, CDR2 YNNKEL (reference sequence). This CDR3 has 15 residues. In nucleotides, the CDR3 is TGTGCCAGCAGCCAAGCTACGGGGGGCCCGGGCGAGCAGTACTTC. Translation: CASSQATGGPGEQYF.

This chain connects TRBV5-1 to TRBJ2-3; tentatively, D is TRBD1 (6 bases). The CDR3 sequence is 16 residues long. V lost 5 bases to trimming and J lost 6 bases, with 22 bases between them. Germline V gene data show CDR1 as SGHRS and CDR2 as YFSETQ. This CDR3 is CASRRPGRGMLDTQYF. The CDR3 nucleotides are TGCGCCAGCAGGAGGCCCGGCAGGGGAATGCTGGATACGCAGTATTTT.

V and J are TRBV6-6 and TRBJ2-5; D possibly corresponds to TRBD2 (5 bases). The CDR3 covers 14 residues. V lost 5 bases to trimming and J lost 7 bases, with 17 bases between them. The germline V gene encodes CDR1 MNHNY and CDR2 SVGAGI (reference sequence). Here the CDR3 DNA reads TGTGCCAGCAGTCCCCGGGCAGACGGAGGGACCCAGTACTTC. Translation: CASSPRADGGTQYF.

The rearrangement uses TRBV2 and TRBJ1-6; tentative D call: TRBD1 (6 bases). The CDR3 is 14 amino acids. V was shortened by 3 bases and J by 6 bases, with 9 bases between the two germline ends. Germline V CDR1 and CDR2: SNHLY, FYNNEI. CDR3: CASSDGTTNSPLHF. CDR3 nucleotides: TGTGCCAGCAGTGACGGGACAACTAATTCACCCCTCCACTTT.

This rearrangement joins TRBV10-3 to TRBJ1-4; D gene ambiguous. The germline V and J ends were trimmed by 4 bases and 5 bases, with 11 bases remaining between them. There are 14 residues in the CDR3. Looked up from germline, CDR1 is ENHRY and CDR2 is SYGVKD. The CDR3 here is CAISGGGGNEKLFF. The CDR3 bases are TGTGCCATCAGTGGAGGAGGAGGAAATGAAAAACTGTTTTTT.

The rearrangement uses TRBV4-3 and TRBJ1-2; D ambiguous. Germline CDR1 reads LGHNA; CDR2 reads YSLEER. The CDR3 is 17 amino acids. Trimming cost V 4 bases and J 6 bases, with 24 bases left between them. CDR3 residues: CASSPLAGFSKSDGYTF. As DNA, the CDR3 is TGCGCCAGCAGCCCCCTAGCGGGCTTTTCGAAATCTGATGGCTACACCTTC.

The V gene is TRBV5-1, the J gene TRBJ1-3; weak D call: TRBD1 (6 bases). V was cut by 0 bases and J by 1 base, with 11 bases left in between. CDR3 length: 16 residues. Per the germline V gene, CDR1 is SGHRS and CDR2 is YFSETQ. The CDR3 bases are TGCGCCAGCAGCTTGGGGACAGTTAGTTCTGGAAACACCATATATTTT. Protein product: CASSLGTVSSGNTIYF.

CDR3 bases: TGTGCCAGCAGCCAAGACAGGCTTGGGGGCTACACCTTC. Amino acid sequence: CASSQDRLGGYTF. The V call is TRBV14, the J call TRBJ1-2, with D unclear. Between the trimmed V and J ends, which lost 0 bases and 8 bases, there was a span of 10 bases. CDR1 SGHDN and CDR2 FVKESK come from the germline V gene. The CDR3 consists of 13 residues.

This chain connects TRBV11-2 to TRBJ2-7, with TRBD1 matching 8 bases. Germline loops: CDR1 SGHAT, CDR2 FQNNGV. The CDR3 is made up of 15 amino acids. Trimming at V came to 5 bases and at J to 7 bases, leaving 13 bases not matched to a gene. This chain's CDR3 is CASSPRDRLSGEQYF. The CDR3 bases are TGTGCCAGCAGCCCCCGGGACAGGCTCTCGGGGGAGCAGTACTTC.

V and J are TRBV11-2 and TRBJ1-6, with 7 bases matching TRBD1. This CDR3 comprises 15 residues. J lost 6 bases, V lost 3 bases, and 5 bases had no gene match. The germline CDR1 and CDR2 sequences are SGHAT and FQNNGV. CDR3 in amino acids: CASSFETGSNSPLHF. The CDR3 DNA sequence: TGTGCCAGCAGCTTCGAGACAGGGAGTAATTCACCCCTCCACTTT.

The CDR3 loop reads CASSLVAGQRVTEKLFF. In nucleotides, the CDR3 is TGTGCCAGCAGCTTAGTAGCAGGGCAGAGAGTGACTGAAAAACTGTTTTTT. V gene TRBV7-9 combines with J gene TRBJ1-4; weak D call: TRBD1 (5 bases). Germline CDR1 and CDR2: SEHNR and FQNEAQ (reference sequence). The CDR3 length is 17 residues. V lost 1 base, J lost 7 bases, and 19 bases lay in between.

This sequence joins TRBV5-1 and TRBJ2-2, with D perhaps matching TRBD1 (7 bases). Trimming took off 6 bases at V and 5 bases at J, with 23 bases between the two ends. In germline, CDR1 is SGHRS, CDR2 YFSETQ. The length of the CDR3 is 17 residues. The CDR3 DNA sequence: TGCGCCAGCACACCCAACAGGGGCGCCGGGGGAACCGGGGAGCTGTTTTTT. This gives the protein CASTPNRGAGGTGELFF.

The chain couples TRBV5-1 to TRBJ2-4, with D possibly being TRBD1 (5 bases). Per the germline V gene, CDR1 is SGHRS and CDR2 is YFSETQ. The CDR3 covers 14 residues. V was trimmed by 1 base and J by 9 bases, leaving 14 bases between them. The CDR3 reads CASSLSTGIGIQYF. For the CDR3, the DNA is TGCGCCAGCAGCTTGTCTACAGGAATTGGCATTCAGTACTTC.

V is TRBV9 and J is TRBJ1-1; the match to TRBD1 covers 7 bases. Germline V CDR1 and CDR2: SGDLS, YYNGEE. The CDR3 totals 15 residues. J gave up 6 bases and V 0 bases, and 8 bases lay outside the gene matches. Here the CDR3 reads CASSVDSGTEAEAFF. The CDR3 nucleotides are TGTGCCAGCAGCGTAGATTCGGGGACAGAGGCTGAAGCTTTCTTT.

The V and J genes are TRBV18 and TRBJ1-2; the match to TRBD1 covers 8 bases. This CDR3 comprises 16 residues. Germline-derived CDR1 and CDR2 are KGHSH and LQKENI. V shed 4 bases and J 7 bases; nucleotides not matched to a gene: 14. This CDR3 reads CASSLVPGQVFSGYTF. As DNA, the CDR3 is TGTGCCAGCTCACTCGTCCCGGGACAGGTCTTTAGTGGCTACACCTTC.

The chain links TRBV6-1 to TRBJ2-5; maybe TRBD1 (6 bases). Germline assignment: CDR1 MNHNS and CDR2 SASEGT. The germline V and J ends were trimmed by 3 bases and 5 bases, with 10 bases remaining between them. There are 13 residues in the CDR3. Here the CDR3 DNA reads TGTGCCAGCAGTGAGTCCAGGGGCGAGACCCAGTACTTC. Its protein product is CASSESRGETQYF.